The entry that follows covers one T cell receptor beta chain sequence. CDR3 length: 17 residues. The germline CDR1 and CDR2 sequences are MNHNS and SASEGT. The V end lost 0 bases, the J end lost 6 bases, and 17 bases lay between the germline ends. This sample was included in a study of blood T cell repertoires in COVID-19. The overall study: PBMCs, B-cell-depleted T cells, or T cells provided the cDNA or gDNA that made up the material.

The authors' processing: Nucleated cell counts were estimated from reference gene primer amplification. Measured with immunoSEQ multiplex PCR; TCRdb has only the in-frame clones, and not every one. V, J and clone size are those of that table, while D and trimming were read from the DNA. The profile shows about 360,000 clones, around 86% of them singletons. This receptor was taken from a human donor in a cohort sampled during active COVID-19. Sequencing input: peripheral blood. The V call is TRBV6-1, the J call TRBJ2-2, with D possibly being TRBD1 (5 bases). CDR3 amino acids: CASSEAWGSSSSGELFF. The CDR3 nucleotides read TGTGCCAGCAGTGAAGCGTGGGGCAGTAGTTCGTCCGGGGAGCTGTTTTTT.